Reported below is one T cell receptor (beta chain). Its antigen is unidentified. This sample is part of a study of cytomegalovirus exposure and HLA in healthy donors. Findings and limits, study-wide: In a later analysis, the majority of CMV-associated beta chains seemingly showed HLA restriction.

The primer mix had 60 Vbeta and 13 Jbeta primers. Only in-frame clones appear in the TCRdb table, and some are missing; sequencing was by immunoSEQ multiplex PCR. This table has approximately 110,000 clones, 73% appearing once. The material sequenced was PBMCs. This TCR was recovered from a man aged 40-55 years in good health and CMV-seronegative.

CDR3 amino acids: CASSRGTLTYEQYF. The CDR3 DNA reads as TGTGCCAGCAGTCGAGGGACTCTCACCTACGAGCAGTACTTC. The chain uses TRBV6-1 and TRBJ2-7, with D tentatively TRBD2 (6 bases). The CDR3 is 14 residues long. Germline lookup yields CDR1 MNHNS and CDR2 SASEGT. Trimming removed 5 bases at V and 2 bases at J, with 13 bases between.